What follows describes a single T cell receptor (beta chain). This specimen comes from a study of shared clonotypes between healthy human individuals. Researchers sequenced unsorted PBMC DNA using ten immunoSEQ deep assay plates. Assay used: immunoSEQ multiplex PCR; TCRdb lists only in-frame clones, some missing. This table has about half a million clones, 70% to 80% appearing once. The sample was PBMCs. The source of this sequence is a woman aged 40 to 50 in good health. Some clones in this sample may be carry-over from other donors' samples.

The CDR3 DNA reads TGTGCCAGCAGTCTCATCTTCGGGGGCGGAGAGACCCAGTACTTC. It is translated as CASSLIFGGGETQYF. V is TRBV28 and J is TRBJ2-5, with D possibly called TRBD1 or TRBD2 (6 bases each). In germline, CDR1 is MDHEN, CDR2 SYDVKM. The V end was cut by 5 bases, the J end by 4 bases, with 17 bases between. CDR3 size: 15 residues.